These 26 T cell receptor beta chains originate from one sample sequenced in a study of long-term antiretroviral therapy in people with HIV. Researchers report immunoSEQ v3.0 was run at survey level. Sequencing was performed with immunoSEQ multiplex PCR; in TCRdb, only in-frame clones are kept and a portion is missing. The sample has around 20,000 clones, around 87% seen once. Specimen: unsorted PBMCs, collected 0.2 years before starting antiretroviral therapy. These receptors came from a man aged 18 to 29 with HIV.

V usage is TRBV29-1 and J usage is TRBJ1-4, with D possibly being TRBD1 (5 bases). This CDR3 is 17 amino acids long. From germline, CDR1 is SQVTM and CDR2 ANQGSEA. V lost 7 bases to trimming and J lost 4 bases, with 25 bases between them. CDR3 sequence: CSGPKVGPRLLNEKLFF. In DNA form, the CDR3 reads TGCAGCGGCCCAAAAGTGGGGCCACGATTACTTAATGAAAAACTGTTTTTT.

The chain combines TRBV4-3 with TRBJ2-1, with D perhaps being TRBD1 or TRBD2 (6 bases each). Trimming took 0 bases from V and 9 from J, leaving 9 bases between them. Per germline, CDR1 LGHNA and CDR2 YSLEER. This CDR3 comprises 13 residues. CDR3: CASSQEQGGEQFF. The CDR3 DNA follows: TGCGCCAGCAGCCAAGAACAGGGAGGTGAGCAGTTCTTC.

The rearrangement joins TRBV7-8 to TRBJ1-2; D unclear. V was shortened by 1 base and J by 0 bases, with 3 bases between the two germline ends. This CDR3 is built from 13 residues. Germline assignment: CDR1 SGHVS and CDR2 FQNEAQ. For the CDR3, the DNA is TGTGCCAGCAGCTTAGGAGCTAACTATGGCTACACCTTC. Protein sequence: CASSLGANYGYTF. Complete variable domain (other parts from reference TRBV7-8 and TRBJ1-2): GAGVSQSPRYKVAKRGQDVALRCDPISGHVSLFWYQQALGQGPEFLTYFQNEAQLDKSGLPSDRFFAERPEGSVSTLKIQRTQQEDSAVYLCASSLGANYGYTFGSGTRLTVV.

This chain joins TRBV7-9 and TRBJ2-7; 7 bases line up with TRBD1. The CDR3 extends over 15 amino acids. The germline CDR1 and CDR2 sequences are SEHNR and FQNEAQ (reference sequence). The V and J ends lost 1 base and 7 bases, in that order; junction bases with no gene match: 10. CDR3 loop: CASSLGGTEFWEQYF. DNA of the CDR3: TGTGCCAGCAGCTTAGGTGGGACAGAATTTTGGGAGCAGTACTTC.

This clone occurred once. J is TRBJ2-3 and V is TRBV9; D call uncertain. The V end was cut by 5 bases, the J end by 6 bases, with 13 bases between. Germline CDR1 and CDR2: SGDLS and YYNGEE. The CDR3 covers 13 residues. CDR3 sequence (DNA): TGTGCCAGCAGGGCTTCGACTGGGGATACGCAGTATTTT. Translated: CASRASTGDTQYF.

This clone is a singleton in its sample. The CDR3 loop is CASSLDRENYGYTF. CDR3 nucleotides: TGTGCCAGCAGCTTAGACAGGGAAAACTATGGCTACACCTTC. The chain carries TRBV7-2 and TRBJ1-2, with D perhaps TRBD1 (6 bases). The CDR3 has 14 residues. Deletions cut 1 base from V and 2 bases from J, with 8 bases between. Germline loops: CDR1 SGHTA, CDR2 FQGNSA.

The genes are TRBV5-1 and TRBJ1-1; D call uncertain. This CDR3 is built from 15 residues. V was trimmed by 0 bases and J by 4 bases, leaving 13 bases between them. Germline lookup yields CDR1 SGHRS and CDR2 YFSETQ. The CDR3 sequence is CASSLDPKVSTEAFF. In DNA form, the CDR3 reads TGCGCCAGCAGCTTGGACCCCAAAGTAAGCACTGAAGCTTTCTTT.

In its sample, this clone was seen a few times. The V gene is TRBV7-2, the J gene TRBJ2-7, with D uncertain. The V and J ends lost 2 bases and 7 bases respectively, with 12 bases between them. The CDR3 is 13 residues long. Germline V gene sequence: CDR1 SGHTA, CDR2 FQGNSA. The CDR3: CASSLPLDQEQYF. The CDR3, as DNA: TGTGCCAGCAGCTTACCTTTGGACCAGGAGCAGTACTTC.

The chain employs TRBV6-1 and TRBJ2-7, with D possibly being TRBD2 (6 bases). The CDR3 is made up of 15 amino acids. Germline CDR1 reads MNHNS; CDR2 reads SASEGT. V was cut by 1 base and J by 4 bases, with 14 bases left in between. CDR3 coding DNA: TGTGCCAGCAGTGAAGAGACGGGACTCTTATACGAGCAGTACTTC. Protein product: CASSEETGLLYEQYF.

V and J are TRBV6-1 and TRBJ1-2; D is possibly TRBD1 (5 bases). The V gene lost 4 bases and the J gene lost 10 bases, with 19 bases spanning the gap. The CDR3 sequence is 14 residues long. CDR1 is MNHNS and CDR2 is SASEGT in the germline V gene. The CDR3 region has the DNA TGTGCCAGCAGTGCCTCGACCCAGGGCTCCCCCTACACCTTC. Protein sequence: CASSASTQGSPYTF.

This chain uses TRBV7-2 with TRBJ2-7, with D perhaps TRBD1 (6 bases). Between the trimmed V and J ends, which lost 5 bases and 5 bases, there was a span of 16 bases. CDR1 is SGHTA, CDR2 FQGNSA, per germline. The CDR3 runs 14 residues. The CDR3, as DNA: TGTGCCAGCAGCCTCGGGACAACTCCTCACGAGCAGTACTTC. Protein: CASSLGTTPHEQYF. The variable domain in full, with the rest retrieved from reference TRBV7-2 and TRBJ2-7, is GAGVSQSPSNKVTEKGKDVELRCDPISGHTALYWYRQSLGQGLEFLIYFQGNSAPDKSGLPSDRFSAERTGGSVSTLTIQRTQQEDSAVYLCASSLGTTPHEQYFGPGTRLTVT.

There are a few counts of this clone. The V call is TRBV18, the J call TRBJ2-7, with D maybe TRBD2 (5 bases). With 1 base removed from V and 3 bases from J, the gap between germline ends came to 7 bases. Germline loops: CDR1 KGHSH, CDR2 LQKENI. There are 13 residues in the CDR3. The CDR3 spells CASSPREHYEQYF. The CDR3 DNA reads TGTGCCAGCTCACCACGGGAGCACTACGAGCAGTACTTC.

This clone has only one observation. This sequence joins TRBV14 and TRBJ1-1, with D tentatively TRBD1 (6 bases). V shed 4 bases and J shed 6 bases, with 15 bases lying between them. Germline values: CDR1 SGHDN, CDR2 FVKESK. This CDR3 spans 14 amino acids. CDR3 DNA: TGTGCCAGCAGCCCCTTTGACAGGCGCGCTGAAGCTTTCTTT. Translated: CASSPFDRRAEAFF. The variable domain in full, with the rest retrieved from reference TRBV14 and TRBJ1-1, is EAGVTQFPSHSVIEKGQTVTLRCDPISGHDNLYWYRRVMGKEIKFLLHFVKESKQDESGMPNNRFLAERTGGTYSTLKVQPAELEDSGVYFCASSPFDRRAEAFFGQGTRLTVV.

The rearrangement uses TRBV7-2 and TRBJ1-6, with TRBD1 as a possible D gene (5 bases). Germline-derived CDR1 and CDR2 are SGHTA and FQGNSA. V was pared by 0 bases and J by 10 bases, with 10 bases between. The length of the CDR3 is 14 residues. The CDR3 DNA sequence: TGTGCCAGCAGCTTAGCGTCCCGGGGCTCACCCCTCCACTTT. Its protein product is CASSLASRGSPLHF.

The CDR3 reads CASSPPGQGNLAFF. The CDR3 nucleotides read TGTGCCAGCTCACCGCCGGGGCAGGGGAATTTGGCTTTCTTT. The chain combines TRBV18 with TRBJ1-1, with D maybe TRBD1 (6 bases). Trimming removed 3 bases at V and 11 bases at J, with 19 bases between. Germline CDR1 reads KGHSH; CDR2 reads LQKENI. The CDR3 consists of 14 residues.

The chain employs TRBV5-8 and TRBJ2-3, with D possibly matching TRBD1 (6 bases). CDR1 and CDR2 (germline): SGHTS, YDEGEE. This CDR3 is built from 14 residues. Trimming shortened V by 3 bases and J by 3 bases, and 11 bases separated the two germline ends. CDR3 amino acids: CASSSTGLTDTQYF. The CDR3 region has the DNA TGTGCCAGCAGCTCTACAGGGTTAACAGATACGCAGTATTTT.

This clone was recorded a few times. The rearrangement links TRBV27 to TRBJ1-2, with 9 bases matching TRBD1. Germline V gene sequence: CDR1 MNHEY, CDR2 SMNVEV (reference sequence). The CDR3 consists of 16 residues. J lost 6 bases, V lost 0 bases, and 8 bases had no gene match. CDR3 in amino acids: CASSLSITGGIDGYTF. The DNA of the CDR3 is TGTGCCAGCAGTTTATCGATCACAGGGGGCATCGATGGCTACACCTTC.

The V call is TRBV5-6, the J call TRBJ1-1; a possible D gene is TRBD1 (6 bases). Trimming cost V 0 bases and J 5 bases, with 17 bases left between them. The CDR3 has 16 residues. CDR1 is SGHDT and CDR2 is YYEEEE in the germline V gene. The CDR3 loop is CASSLADTGWRTEAFF. CDR3 DNA sequence: TGTGCCAGCAGCTTGGCCGATACAGGGTGGCGAACTGAAGCTTTCTTT.

The gene calls are TRBV7-2 and TRBJ2-3; 10 positions match TRBD2. Germline CDR1 SGHTA, CDR2 FQGNSA. Losses at the gene ends were 5 bases for V and 2 bases for J; bases not matched to a gene: 4. The CDR3 consists of 15 residues. The CDR3 sequence: CASSRTSGFTDTQYF. CDR3 nucleotide sequence: TGTGCCAGCAGCAGGACTAGCGGCTTCACAGATACGCAGTATTTT.

The rearrangement joins TRBV13 to TRBJ2-1, with 12 bases identical to TRBD2. Germline CDR1 and CDR2: PRHDT and FYEKMQ (reference sequence). The trim removed 4 bases at V and 1 base at J, leaving 11 bases unmatched. This CDR3 region has 19 residues. CDR3 bases: TGTGCCAGCAGCTCTCGGACTAGCGGGGCCCGCCGGTCCTACAATGAGCAGTTCTTC. Amino acids: CASSSRTSGARRSYNEQFF.

V is TRBV28 and J is TRBJ1-2; 7 nucleotides line up with TRBD1. Germline V gene data show CDR1 as MDHEN and CDR2 as SYDVKM. The CDR3 runs 17 residues. Trimming at V came to 7 bases and at J to 6 bases, leaving 20 bases not matched to a gene. The CDR3 region is CASKPQGRGSNYHGYTF. The CDR3 DNA reads TGTGCCAGCAAACCACAGGGGAGGGGATCTAACTACCATGGCTACACCTTC.

The chain carries TRBV7-2 and TRBJ1-2; D might be TRBD1 (5 bases). V gave up 4 bases and J gave up 6 bases, with 12 bases separating them. The CDR3 has 13 amino acids. Germline lookup yields CDR1 SGHTA and CDR2 FQGNSA. The CDR3 DNA is TGTGCCAGCAGCTCAAGGGGAAGGGATGGCTACACCTTC. Encoded protein: CASSSRGRDGYTF.

The chain links TRBV6-6 to TRBJ1-2; 8 positions agree with TRBD1. The CDR3 consists of 14 residues. V lost 7 bases to trimming and J lost 4 bases; unmatched junction nucleotides: 8. Germline V lookup: CDR1 MNHNY, CDR2 SVGAGI (reference sequence). Here the CDR3 DNA reads TGTGCCAGCATCAACCCAGGGGGCGGCTATGGCTACACCTTC. Translated, it gives CASINPGGGYGYTF.

The chain recombines TRBV13 with TRBJ2-3; 12 nucleotides agree with TRBD2. CDR3 length: 16 amino acids. The germline gives CDR1 PRHDT, CDR2 FYEKMQ (reference sequence). V lost 5 bases, J lost 8 bases, and 11 bases stayed unmatched. The CDR3 here is CASSGPGLAGVTTQYF. CDR3 sequence (DNA): TGTGCCAGCAGCGGCCCGGGACTAGCGGGTGTCACTACGCAGTATTTT.

V is TRBV28 and J is TRBJ1-5; D is perhaps TRBD1 (5 bases). V was pared by 8 bases and J by 5 bases, with 16 bases between. Germline CDR1 reads MDHEN; CDR2 reads SYDVKM. The CDR3 spans 14 residues. The CDR3 DNA reads as TGTGCCAGCGCGAGGGGTCGTGAGGATCAGCCCCAGCATTTT. Amino acid sequence: CASARGREDQPQHF.

This chain uses TRBV9 with TRBJ1-3; D is unresolved. The CDR3 consists of 13 residues. V shed 4 bases and J shed 0 bases, with 5 bases lying between them. CDR1 is SGDLS and CDR2 is YYNGEE in the germline V gene. CDR3 in amino acids: CASSPISGNTIYF. The CDR3 DNA reads TGTGCCAGCAGCCCCATCTCTGGAAACACCATATATTTT.